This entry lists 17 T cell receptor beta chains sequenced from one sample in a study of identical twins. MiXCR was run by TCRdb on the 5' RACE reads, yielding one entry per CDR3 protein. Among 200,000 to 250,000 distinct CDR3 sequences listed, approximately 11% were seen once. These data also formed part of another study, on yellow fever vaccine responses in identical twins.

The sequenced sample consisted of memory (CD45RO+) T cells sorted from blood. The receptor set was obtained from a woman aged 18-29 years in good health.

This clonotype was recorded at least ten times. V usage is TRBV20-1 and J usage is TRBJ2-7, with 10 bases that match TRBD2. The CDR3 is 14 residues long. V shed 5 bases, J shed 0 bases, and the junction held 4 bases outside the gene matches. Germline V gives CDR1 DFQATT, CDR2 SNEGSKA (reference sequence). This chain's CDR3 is CSADGLADSYEQYF. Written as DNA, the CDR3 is TGCAGTGCTGACGGACTAGCGGACTCCTACGAGCAGTACTTC.

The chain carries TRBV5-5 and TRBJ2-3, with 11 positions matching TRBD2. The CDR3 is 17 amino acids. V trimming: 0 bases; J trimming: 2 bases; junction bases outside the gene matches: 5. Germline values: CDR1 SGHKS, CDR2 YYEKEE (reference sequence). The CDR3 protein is CASSLALAGGPTDTQYF. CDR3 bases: TGTGCCAGCAGCTTGGCCCTAGCGGGGGGCCCCACAGATACGCAGTATTTT.

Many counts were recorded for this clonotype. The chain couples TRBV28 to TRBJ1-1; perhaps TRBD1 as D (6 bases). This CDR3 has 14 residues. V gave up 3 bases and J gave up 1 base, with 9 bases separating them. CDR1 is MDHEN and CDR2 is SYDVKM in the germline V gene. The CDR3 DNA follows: TGTGCCAGCAGTTTGCCAGGGGCGAACACTGAAGCTTTCTTT. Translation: CASSLPGANTEAFF.

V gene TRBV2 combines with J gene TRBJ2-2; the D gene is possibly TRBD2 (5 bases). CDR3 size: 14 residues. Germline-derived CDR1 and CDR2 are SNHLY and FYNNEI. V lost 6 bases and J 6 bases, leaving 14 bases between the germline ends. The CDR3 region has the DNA TGTGCCAGCAGCGGGGTTTCAGAATCCGGGGAGCTGTTTTTT. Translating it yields CASSGVSESGELFF. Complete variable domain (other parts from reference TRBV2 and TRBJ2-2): EPEVTQTPSHQVTQMGQEVILRCVPISNHLYFYWYRQILGQKVEFLVSFYNNEISEKSEIFDDQFSVERPDGSNFTLKIRSTKLEDSAMYFCASSGVSESGELFFGEGSRLTVL.

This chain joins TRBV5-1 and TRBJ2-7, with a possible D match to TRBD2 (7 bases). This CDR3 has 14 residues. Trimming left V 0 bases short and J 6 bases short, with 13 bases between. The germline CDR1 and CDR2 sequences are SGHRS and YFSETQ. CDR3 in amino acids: CASSLGGRGIEQYF. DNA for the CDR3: TGCGCCAGCAGCTTGGGAGGGAGGGGGATCGAGCAGTACTTC.

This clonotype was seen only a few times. The CDR3: CASSVGQGALHEQFF. The CDR3 DNA follows: TGTGCCAGCAGCGTCGGACAGGGGGCTCTCCATGAGCAGTTCTTC. The V gene is TRBV7-2, the J gene TRBJ2-1, with 11 bases matching TRBD1. CDR1 SGHTA and CDR2 FQGNSA come from the germline V gene. Germline trimming cut 5 bases from V and 8 bases from J; bases unmatched to any gene: 8. The CDR3 loop spans 15 amino acids. Together with reference TRBV7-2 and TRBJ2-1, the CDR3 gives the full variable domain: GAGVSQSPSNKVTEKGKDVELRCDPISGHTALYWYRQSLGQGLEFLIYFQGNSAPDKSGLPSDRFSAERTGGSVSTLTIQRTQQEDSAVYLCASSVGQGALHEQFFGPGTRLTVL.

Written as DNA, the CDR3 is TGTGCCATCGGGGGGGGGGAGACCCAGTACTTC. This encodes CAIGGGETQYF. The chain links TRBV10-3 to TRBJ2-5; 7 nucleotides line up with TRBD2. The germline gives CDR1 ENHRY, CDR2 SYGVKD. The CDR3 runs 11 residues. The V and J ends lost 8 bases and 5 bases, in that order; junction bases with no gene match: 2.

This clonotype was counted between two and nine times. CDR3 sequence (DNA): TGTGCCACCGGGAAAGGGATCCAAGAGACCCAGTACTTC. Its translation is CATGKGIQETQYF. The V and J genes are TRBV24-1 and TRBJ2-5, with no clear D. The V gene lost 9 bases and the J gene lost 1 base, with 11 bases spanning the gap. Germline V gene lookup returns CDR1 KGHDR and CDR2 SFDVKD. The CDR3 consists of 13 residues.

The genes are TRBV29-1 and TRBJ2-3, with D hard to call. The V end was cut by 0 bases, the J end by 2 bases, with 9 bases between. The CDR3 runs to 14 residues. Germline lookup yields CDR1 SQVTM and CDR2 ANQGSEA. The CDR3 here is CSVEDWPLTDTQYF. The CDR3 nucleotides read TGCAGCGTTGAAGATTGGCCCCTCACAGATACGCAGTATTTT.

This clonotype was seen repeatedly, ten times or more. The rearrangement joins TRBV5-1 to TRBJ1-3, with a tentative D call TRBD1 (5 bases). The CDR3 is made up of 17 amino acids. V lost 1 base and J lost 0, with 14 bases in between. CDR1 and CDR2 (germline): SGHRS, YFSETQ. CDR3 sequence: CASSLLGTPNSGNTIYF. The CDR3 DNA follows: TGCGCCAGCAGCTTGTTGGGGACGCCGAACTCTGGAAACACCATATATTTT.

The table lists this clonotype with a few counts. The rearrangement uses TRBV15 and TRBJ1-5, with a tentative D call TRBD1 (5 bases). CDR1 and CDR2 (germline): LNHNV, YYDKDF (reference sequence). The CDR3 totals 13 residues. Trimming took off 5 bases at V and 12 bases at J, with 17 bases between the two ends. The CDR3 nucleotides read TGTGCCACCAGCGGACCCCAGGGTGACGGCCAGCATTTT. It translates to CATSGPQGDGQHF.

CDR3 DNA: TGCAGTGCTAGAGAGGACATACTAGCGGGAGTACCGCGCGCAGATACGCAGTATTTT. Its translation: CSAREDILAGVPRADTQYF. V gene TRBV20-1 combines with J gene TRBJ2-3; TRBD2 agrees at 11 bases. Germline V gene data show CDR1 as DFQATT and CDR2 as SNEGSKA (reference sequence). With V trimmed by 0 bases and J by 4 bases, 15 bases remained unmatched. The CDR3 covers 19 residues.

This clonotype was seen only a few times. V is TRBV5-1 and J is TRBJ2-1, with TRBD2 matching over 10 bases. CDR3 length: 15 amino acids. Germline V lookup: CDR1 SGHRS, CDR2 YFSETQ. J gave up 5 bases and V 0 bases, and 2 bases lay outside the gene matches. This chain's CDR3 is CASSLGTSGDNEQFF. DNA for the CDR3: TGCGCCAGCAGCTTGGGGACTAGCGGAGACAATGAGCAGTTCTTC.

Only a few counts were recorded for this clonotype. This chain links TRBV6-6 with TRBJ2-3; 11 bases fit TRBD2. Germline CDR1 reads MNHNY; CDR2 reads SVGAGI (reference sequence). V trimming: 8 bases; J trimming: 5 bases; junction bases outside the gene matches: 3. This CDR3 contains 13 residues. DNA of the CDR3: TGTGCCAGCCGACTAGCGGGGCAAGATACGCAGTATTTT. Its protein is CASRLAGQDTQYF.

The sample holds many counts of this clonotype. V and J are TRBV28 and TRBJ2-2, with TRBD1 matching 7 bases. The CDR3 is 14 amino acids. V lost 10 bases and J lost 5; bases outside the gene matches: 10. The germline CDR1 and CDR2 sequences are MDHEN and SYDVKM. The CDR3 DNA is TGTGCCACCCATCGACAGGGTACTACCGGGGAGCTGTTTTTT. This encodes CATHRQGTTGELFF. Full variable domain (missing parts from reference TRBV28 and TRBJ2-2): DVKVTQSSRYLVKRTGEKVFLECVQDMDHENMFWYRQDPGLGLRLIYFSYDVKMKEKGDIPEGYSVSREKKERFSLILESASTNQTSMYLCATHRQGTTGELFFGEGSRLTVL.

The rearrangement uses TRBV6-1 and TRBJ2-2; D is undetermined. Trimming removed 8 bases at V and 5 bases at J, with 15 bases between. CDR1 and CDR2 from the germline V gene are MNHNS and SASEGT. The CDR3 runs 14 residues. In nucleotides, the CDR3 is TGTGCCAGCCTATCCCATCAGGTTACCGGGGAGCTGTTTTTT. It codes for CASLSHQVTGELFF.

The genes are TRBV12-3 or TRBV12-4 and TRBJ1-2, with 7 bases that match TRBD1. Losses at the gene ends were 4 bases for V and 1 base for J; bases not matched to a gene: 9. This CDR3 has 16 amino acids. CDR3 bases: TGTGCCAGCAGTTCCGGGACAGATCAGATTAACTATGGCTACACCTTC. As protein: CASSSGTDQINYGYTF.